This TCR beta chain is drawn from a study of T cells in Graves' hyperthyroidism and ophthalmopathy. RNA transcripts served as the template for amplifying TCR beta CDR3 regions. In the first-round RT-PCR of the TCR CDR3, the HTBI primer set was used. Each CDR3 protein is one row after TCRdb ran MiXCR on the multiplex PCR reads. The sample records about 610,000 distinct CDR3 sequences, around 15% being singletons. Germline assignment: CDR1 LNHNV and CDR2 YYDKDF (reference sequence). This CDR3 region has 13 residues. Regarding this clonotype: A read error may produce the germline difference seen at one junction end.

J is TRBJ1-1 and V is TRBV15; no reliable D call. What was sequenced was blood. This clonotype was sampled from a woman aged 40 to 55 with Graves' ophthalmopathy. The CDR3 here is CATSRSENTKAFF. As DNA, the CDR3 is TGTGCCACCAGCAGATCCGAGAACACTAAAGCTTTCTTT.